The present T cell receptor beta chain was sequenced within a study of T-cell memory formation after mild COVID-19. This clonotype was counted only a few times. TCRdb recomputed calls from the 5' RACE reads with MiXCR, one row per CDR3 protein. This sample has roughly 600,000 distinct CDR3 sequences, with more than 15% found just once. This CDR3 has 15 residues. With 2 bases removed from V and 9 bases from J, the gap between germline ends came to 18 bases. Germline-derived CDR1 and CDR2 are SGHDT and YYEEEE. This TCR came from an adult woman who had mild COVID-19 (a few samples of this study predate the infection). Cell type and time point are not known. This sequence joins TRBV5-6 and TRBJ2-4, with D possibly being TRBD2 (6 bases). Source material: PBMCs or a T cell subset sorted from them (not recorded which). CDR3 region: CASSLADGTRGIQYF. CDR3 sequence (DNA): TGTGCCAGCAGCTTAGCTGATGGGACTCGCGGCATTCAGTACTTC.